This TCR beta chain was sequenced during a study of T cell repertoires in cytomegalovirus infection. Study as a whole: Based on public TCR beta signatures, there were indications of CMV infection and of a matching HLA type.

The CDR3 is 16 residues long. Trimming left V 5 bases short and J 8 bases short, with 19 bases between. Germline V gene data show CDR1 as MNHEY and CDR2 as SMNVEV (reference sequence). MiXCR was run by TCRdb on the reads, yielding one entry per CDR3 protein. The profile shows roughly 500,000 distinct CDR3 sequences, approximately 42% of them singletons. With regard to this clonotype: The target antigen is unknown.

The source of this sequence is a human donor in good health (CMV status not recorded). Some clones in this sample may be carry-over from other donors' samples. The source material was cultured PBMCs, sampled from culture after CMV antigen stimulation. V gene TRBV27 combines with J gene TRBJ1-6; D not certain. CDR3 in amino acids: CASSPIGAVMDSPLHF. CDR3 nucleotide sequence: TGTGCCAGCAGTCCCATCGGCGCGGTGATGGATTCACCCCTCCACTTT.